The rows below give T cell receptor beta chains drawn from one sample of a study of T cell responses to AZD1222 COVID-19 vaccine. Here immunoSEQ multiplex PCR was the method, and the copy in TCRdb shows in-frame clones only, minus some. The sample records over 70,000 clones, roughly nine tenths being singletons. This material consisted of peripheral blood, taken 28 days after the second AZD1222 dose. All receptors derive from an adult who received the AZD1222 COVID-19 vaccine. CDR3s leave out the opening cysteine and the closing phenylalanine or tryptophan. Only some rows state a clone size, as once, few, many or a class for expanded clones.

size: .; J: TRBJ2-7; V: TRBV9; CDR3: ASSVGTLSYEQY
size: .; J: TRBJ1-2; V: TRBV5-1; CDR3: ASSLPPGQGFNYGYT
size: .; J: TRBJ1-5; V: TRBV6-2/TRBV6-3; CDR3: ASSTRGWQGRSNQPQH
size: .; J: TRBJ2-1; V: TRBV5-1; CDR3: ASSSTSGGYNEQF
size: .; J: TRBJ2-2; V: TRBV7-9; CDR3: ASSSTGTGRTGELF
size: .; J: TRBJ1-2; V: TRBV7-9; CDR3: ASSPGQTHGSSNYT
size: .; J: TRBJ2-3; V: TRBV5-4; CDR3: ASSYWSGDTQY
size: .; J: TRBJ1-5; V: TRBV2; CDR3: ASEDRVWGNQPQH
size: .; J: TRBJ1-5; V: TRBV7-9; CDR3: ASSLDTSNQPQH
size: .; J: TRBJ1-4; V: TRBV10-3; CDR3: ATHRTTNEKLF
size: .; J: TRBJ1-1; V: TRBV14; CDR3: ASSPGQGPAEAF
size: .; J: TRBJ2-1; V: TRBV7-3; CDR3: ASGPSALRGGGYEQF
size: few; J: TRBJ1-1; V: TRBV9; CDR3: ASSVGISTEAF
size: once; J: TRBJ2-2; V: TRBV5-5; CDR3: ASSWTTNTGELF
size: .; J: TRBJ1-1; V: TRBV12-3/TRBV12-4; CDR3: ASGQLNTEAF
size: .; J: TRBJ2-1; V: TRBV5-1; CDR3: ASSLAGSYNEQF
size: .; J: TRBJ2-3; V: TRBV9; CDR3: ASSVASSGSTDTQY
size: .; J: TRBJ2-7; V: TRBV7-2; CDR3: ASSLGALSGDSYEQY
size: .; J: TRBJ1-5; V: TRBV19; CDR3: ASSIGSPGGTGQPQH
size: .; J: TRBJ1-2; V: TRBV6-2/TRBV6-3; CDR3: ASSYNPDYGYT
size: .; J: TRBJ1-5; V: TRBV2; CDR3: ASSISGYNQPQH
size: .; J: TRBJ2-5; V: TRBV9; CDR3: ASSETVGGETQY
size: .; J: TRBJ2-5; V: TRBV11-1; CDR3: ASSFAGTGTKTQY
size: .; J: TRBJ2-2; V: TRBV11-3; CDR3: ASSFVGARNTGELF
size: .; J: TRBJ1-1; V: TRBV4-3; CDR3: ASSQDYADEAF
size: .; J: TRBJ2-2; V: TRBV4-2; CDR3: ASRGGTGVNTGELF
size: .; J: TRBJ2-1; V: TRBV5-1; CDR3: ASSLAGTGGYEQF
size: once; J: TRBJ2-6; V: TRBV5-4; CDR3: ASSLDGVSGANVLT
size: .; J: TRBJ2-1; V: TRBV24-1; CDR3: ATSDIPQGAPSYNEQF
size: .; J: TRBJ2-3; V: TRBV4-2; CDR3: ASSQGSPRGDTQY
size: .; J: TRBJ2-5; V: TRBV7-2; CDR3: ASSFGLAGVETQY
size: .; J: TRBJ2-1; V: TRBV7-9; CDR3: ASSPSSVGEQF
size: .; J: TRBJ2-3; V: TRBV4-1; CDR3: ASSQVGGTTQY
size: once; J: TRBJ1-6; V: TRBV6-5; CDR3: ASTLRVVNSPLH
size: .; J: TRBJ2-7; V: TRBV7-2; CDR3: ASSLAPVAGSYEQY
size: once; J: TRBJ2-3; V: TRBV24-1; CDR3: ATSDSGLGGADTQY
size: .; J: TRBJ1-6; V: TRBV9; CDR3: ASSVVGDSPLH
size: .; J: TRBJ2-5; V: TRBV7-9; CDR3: ASTPLQGVDQY
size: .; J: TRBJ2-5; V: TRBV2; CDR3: ASSDRGGSQETQY
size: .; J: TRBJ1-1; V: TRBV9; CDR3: ASSVVSGGANTEAF
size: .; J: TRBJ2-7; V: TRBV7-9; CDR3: ASSLVRGPKDREQY
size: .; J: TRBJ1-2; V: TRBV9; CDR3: ASSVGGAANYGYT
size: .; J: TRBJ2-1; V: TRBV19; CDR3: ASSIGSKGAEQF
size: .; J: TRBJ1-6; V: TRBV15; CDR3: ATSRYTGTGNSPLH
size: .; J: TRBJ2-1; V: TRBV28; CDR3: ASSLPRHRGGEQF